This T cell receptor beta chain was identified in a study of blood T cell repertoires in COVID-19. About the research overall: The analysed material was cDNA or gDNA that came from T cells, B-cell-depleted T cells, or PBMCs.

The assay was immunoSEQ multiplex PCR, and TCRdb's table has in-frame clones only and misses some. The data contain 310,000 or so clones, nearly 90% of them seen just once; the ten biggest clones take up under 6.5%. In this sample, this clone turned up once. Germline CDR1 reads SGHNT; CDR2 reads YYREEE (reference sequence). The CDR3 sequence is 13 residues long. Unmatched junction bases numbered 3, after V lost 3 bases and J lost 7 bases. This clonotype was obtained from a woman aged 30 to 39 who had recovered from COVID-19. The chain links TRBV5-4 to TRBJ2-1, with 8 bases fitting TRBD1. Sequencing was carried out using PBMCs or T cells enriched from blood (not recorded which). The CDR3 region is CASSWQGANEQFF. In DNA, the CDR3 is TGTGCCAGCAGCTGGCAGGGGGCAAATGAGCAGTTCTTC.